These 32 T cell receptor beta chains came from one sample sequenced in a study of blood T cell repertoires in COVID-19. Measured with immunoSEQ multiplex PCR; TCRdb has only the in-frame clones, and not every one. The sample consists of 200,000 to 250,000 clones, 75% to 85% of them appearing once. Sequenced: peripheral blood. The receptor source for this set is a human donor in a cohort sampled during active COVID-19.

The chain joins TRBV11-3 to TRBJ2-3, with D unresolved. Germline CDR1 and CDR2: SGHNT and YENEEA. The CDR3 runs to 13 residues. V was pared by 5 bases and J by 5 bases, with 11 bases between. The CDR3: CASSISRLDTQYF. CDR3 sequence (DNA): TGTGCCAGCAGCATAAGCCGACTAGATACGCAGTATTTT.

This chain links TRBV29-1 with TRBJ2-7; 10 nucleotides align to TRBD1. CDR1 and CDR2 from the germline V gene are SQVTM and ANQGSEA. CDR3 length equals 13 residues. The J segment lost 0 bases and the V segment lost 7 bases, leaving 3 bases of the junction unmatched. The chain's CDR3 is CSAGTGVSYEQYF. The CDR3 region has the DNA TGCAGCGCCGGGACAGGGGTCTCCTACGAGCAGTACTTC.

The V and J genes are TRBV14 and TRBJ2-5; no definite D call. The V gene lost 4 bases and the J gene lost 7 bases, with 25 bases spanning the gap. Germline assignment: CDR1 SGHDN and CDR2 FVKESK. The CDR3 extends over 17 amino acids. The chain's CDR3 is CASSPPIEKITFGTQYF. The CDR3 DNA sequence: TGTGCCAGCAGCCCCCCCATTGAGAAGATTACTTTCGGGACCCAGTACTTC.

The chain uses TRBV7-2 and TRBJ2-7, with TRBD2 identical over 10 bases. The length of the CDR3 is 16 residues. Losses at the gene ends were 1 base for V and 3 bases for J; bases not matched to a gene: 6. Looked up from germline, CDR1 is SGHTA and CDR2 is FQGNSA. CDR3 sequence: CASSLGYGLAVYEQYF. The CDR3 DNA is TGTGCCAGCAGCTTAGGGTATGGACTAGCGGTCTACGAGCAGTACTTC.

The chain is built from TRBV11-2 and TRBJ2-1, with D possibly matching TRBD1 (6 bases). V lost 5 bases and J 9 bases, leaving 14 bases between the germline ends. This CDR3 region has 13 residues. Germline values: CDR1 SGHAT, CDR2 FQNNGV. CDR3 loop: CASSQGSGSEQFF. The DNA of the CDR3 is TGTGCCAGCAGCCAGGGGTCAGGTAGTGAGCAGTTCTTC.

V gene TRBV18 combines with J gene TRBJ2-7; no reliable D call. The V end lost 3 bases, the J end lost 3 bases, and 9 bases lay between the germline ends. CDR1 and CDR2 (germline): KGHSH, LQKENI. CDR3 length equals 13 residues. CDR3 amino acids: CASSPELVYEQYF. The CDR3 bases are TGTGCCAGCTCACCGGAGCTAGTCTACGAGCAGTACTTC. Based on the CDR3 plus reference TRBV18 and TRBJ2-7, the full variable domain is NAGVMQNPRHLVRRRGQEARLRCSPMKGHSHVYWYRQLPEEGLKFMVYLQKENIIDESGMPKERFSAEFPKEGPSILRIQQVVRGDSAAYFCASSPELVYEQYFGPGTRLTVT.

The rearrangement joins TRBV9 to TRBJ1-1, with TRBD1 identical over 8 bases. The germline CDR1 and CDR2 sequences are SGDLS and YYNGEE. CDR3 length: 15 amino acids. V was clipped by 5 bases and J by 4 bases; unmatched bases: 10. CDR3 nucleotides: TGTGCCAGCAGGCCGACAGGGGATCGGGTCACTGAAGCTTTCTTT. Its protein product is CASRPTGDRVTEAFF.

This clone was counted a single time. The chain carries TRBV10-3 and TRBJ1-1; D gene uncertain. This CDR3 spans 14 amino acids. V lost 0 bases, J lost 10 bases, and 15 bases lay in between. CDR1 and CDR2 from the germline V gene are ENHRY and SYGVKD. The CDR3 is CAISESTGVERAFF. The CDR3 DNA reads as TGTGCCATCAGTGAGTCGACCGGAGTTGAGAGAGCTTTCTTT.

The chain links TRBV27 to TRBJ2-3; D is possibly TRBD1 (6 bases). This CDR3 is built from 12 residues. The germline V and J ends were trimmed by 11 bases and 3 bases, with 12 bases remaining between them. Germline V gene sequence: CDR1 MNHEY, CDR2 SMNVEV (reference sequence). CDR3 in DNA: TGTGCCGCAAGGGACAAAACAGATACGCAGTATTTT. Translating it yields CAARDKTDTQYF.

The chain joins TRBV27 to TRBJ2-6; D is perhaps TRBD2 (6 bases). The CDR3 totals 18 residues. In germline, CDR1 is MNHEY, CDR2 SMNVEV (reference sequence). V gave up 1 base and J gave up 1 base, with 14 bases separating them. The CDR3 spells CASSLWGGGASGANVLTF. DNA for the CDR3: TGTGCCAGCAGTTTATGGGGAGGAGGCGCTTCTGGGGCCAACGTCCTGACTTTC.

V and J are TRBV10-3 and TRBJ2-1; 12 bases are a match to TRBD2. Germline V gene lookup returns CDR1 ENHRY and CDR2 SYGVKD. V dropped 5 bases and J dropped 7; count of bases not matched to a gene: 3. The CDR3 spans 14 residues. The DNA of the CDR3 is TGTGCCATCAGTACCCTAGCGGGAGGGAATGAGCAGTTCTTC. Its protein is CAISTLAGGNEQFF.

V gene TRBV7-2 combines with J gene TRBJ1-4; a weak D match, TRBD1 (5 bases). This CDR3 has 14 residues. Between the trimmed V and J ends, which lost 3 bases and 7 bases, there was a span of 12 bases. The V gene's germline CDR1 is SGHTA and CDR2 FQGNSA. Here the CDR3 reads CASSFGRVGEKLFF. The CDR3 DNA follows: TGTGCCAGCAGCTTTGGCAGGGTGGGTGAAAAACTGTTTTTT.

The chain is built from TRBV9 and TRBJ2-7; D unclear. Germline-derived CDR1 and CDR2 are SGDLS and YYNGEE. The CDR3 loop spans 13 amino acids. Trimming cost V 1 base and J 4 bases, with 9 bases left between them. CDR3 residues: CASSVSVQYEQYF. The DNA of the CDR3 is TGTGCCAGCAGCGTATCTGTCCAGTACGAGCAGTACTTC.

CDR3 sequence (DNA): TGTGCCAGCAGTCCGACAGTGGAAACTGAAGCTTTCTTT. Encoded protein: CASSPTVETEAFF. This rearrangement joins TRBV27 to TRBJ1-1; D is possibly TRBD1 (5 bases). Germline CDR1 is MNHEY and CDR2 is SMNVEV (reference sequence). Trimming pared 5 bases from V and 5 bases from J, leaving 12 bases between. The CDR3 totals 13 residues.

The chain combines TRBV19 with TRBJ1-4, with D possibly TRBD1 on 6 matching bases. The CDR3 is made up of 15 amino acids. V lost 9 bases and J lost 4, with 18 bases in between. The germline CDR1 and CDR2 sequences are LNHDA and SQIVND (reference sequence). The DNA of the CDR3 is TGTGCCAGCTCAGTCGGACAGTCAGATAATGAAAAACTGTTTTTT. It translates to CASSVGQSDNEKLFF.

The CDR3 region is CATSRDPRAPTDTQYF. CDR3 in DNA: TGTGCCACCAGCAGAGATCCCAGGGCCCCAACAGATACGCAGTATTTT. The chain employs TRBV15 and TRBJ2-3, with D maybe TRBD1 (5 bases). V gave up 0 bases and J gave up 3 bases, with 13 bases separating them. The CDR3 length is 16 residues. The germline CDR1 and CDR2 sequences are LNHNV and YYDKDF (reference sequence).

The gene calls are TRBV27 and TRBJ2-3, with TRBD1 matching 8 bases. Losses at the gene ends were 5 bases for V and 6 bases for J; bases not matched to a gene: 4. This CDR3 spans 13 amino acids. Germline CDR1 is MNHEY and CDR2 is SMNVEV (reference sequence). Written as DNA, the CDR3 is TGTGCCAGCAGTATGACAGGGGCCGATACGCAGTATTTT. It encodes CASSMTGADTQYF.

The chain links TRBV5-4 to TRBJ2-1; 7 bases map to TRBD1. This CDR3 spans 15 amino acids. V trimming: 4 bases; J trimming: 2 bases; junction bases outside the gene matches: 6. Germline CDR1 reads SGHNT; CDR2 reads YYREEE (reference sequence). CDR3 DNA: TGTGCCAGCAGCGCCATAGGACAGGCCTACAATGAGCAGTTCTTC. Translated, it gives CASSAIGQAYNEQFF.

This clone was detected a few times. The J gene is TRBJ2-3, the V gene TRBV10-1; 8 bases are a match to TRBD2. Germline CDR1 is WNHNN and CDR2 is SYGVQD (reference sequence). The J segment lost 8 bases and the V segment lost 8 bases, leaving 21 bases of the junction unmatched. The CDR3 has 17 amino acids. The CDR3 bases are TGCGCCAGCGGGGAGACCGGGACTCAGGCGGGGGGAGGTACGCAGTATTTT. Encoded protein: CASGETGTQAGGGTQYF.

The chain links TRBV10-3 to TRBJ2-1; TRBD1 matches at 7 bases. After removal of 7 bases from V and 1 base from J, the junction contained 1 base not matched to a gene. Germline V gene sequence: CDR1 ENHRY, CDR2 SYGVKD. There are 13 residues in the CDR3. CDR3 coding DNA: TGTGCCATCACGACAGGGTCCTACAATGAGCAGTTCTTC. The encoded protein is CAITTGSYNEQFF.

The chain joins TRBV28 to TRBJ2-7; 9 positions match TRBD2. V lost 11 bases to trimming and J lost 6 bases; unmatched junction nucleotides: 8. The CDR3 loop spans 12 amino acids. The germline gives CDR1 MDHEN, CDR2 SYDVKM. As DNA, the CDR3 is TGTGCCTCTCGCGGGGGGGGGCCCGAGCAGTACTTC. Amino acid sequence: CASRGGGPEQYF.

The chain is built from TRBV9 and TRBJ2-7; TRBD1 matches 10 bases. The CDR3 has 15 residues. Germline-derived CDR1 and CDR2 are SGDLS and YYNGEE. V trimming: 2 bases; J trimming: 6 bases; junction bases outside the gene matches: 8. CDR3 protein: CASSVRTGGSSEQYF. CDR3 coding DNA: TGTGCCAGCAGCGTCCGGACAGGGGGGTCTAGCGAGCAGTACTTC.

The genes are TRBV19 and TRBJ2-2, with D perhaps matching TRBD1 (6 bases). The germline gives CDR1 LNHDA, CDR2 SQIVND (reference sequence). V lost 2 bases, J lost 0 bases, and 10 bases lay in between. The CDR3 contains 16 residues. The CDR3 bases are TGTGCCAGTAGTATATCAGGACAGCCGAACACCGGGGAGCTGTTTTTT. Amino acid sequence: CASSISGQPNTGELFF.

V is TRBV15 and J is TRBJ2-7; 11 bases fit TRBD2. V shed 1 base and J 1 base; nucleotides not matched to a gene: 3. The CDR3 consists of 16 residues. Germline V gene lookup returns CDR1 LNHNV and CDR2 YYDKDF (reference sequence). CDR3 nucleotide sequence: TGTGCCACCAGCAGAGGTCGACTAGCGGGGTCCTACGAGCAGTACTTC. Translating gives CATSRGRLAGSYEQYF.

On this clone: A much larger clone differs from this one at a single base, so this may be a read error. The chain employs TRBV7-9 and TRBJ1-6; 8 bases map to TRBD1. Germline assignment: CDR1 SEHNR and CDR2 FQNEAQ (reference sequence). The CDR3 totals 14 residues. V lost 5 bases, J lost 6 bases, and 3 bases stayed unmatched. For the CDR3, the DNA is TGTGCCAGCAGCCCGGACAGGGTTAATTCACCCCTCCACTTT. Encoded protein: CASSPDRVNSPLHF.

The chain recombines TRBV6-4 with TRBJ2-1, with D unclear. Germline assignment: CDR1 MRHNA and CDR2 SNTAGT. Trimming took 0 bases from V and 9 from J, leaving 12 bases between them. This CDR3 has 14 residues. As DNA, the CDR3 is TGTGCCAGCAGTGACTCTTTTCTGAGTGGTGAGCAGTTCTTC. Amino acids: CASSDSFLSGEQFF.

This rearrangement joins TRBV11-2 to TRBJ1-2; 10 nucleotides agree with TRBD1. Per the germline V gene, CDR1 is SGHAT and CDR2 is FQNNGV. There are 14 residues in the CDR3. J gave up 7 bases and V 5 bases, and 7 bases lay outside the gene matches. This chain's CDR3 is CASSPSTGGVGYTF. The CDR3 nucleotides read TGTGCCAGCAGCCCTTCGACAGGGGGCGTTGGCTACACCTTC.

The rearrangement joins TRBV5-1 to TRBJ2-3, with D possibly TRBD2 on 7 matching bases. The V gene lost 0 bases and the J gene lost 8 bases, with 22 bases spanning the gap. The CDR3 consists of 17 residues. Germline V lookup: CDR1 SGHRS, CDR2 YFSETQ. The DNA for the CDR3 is TGCGCCAGCAGCTTGGGTCAGGCGGGGGCGGCTGGAGGTACGCAGTATTTT. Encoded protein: CASSLGQAGAAGGTQYF. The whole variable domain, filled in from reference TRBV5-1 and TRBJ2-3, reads KAGVTQTPRYLIKTRGQQVTLSCSPISGHRSVSWYQQTPGQGLQFLFEYFSETQRNKGNFPGRFSGRQFSNSRSEMNVSTLELGDSALYLCASSLGQAGAAGGTQYFGPGTRLTVL.

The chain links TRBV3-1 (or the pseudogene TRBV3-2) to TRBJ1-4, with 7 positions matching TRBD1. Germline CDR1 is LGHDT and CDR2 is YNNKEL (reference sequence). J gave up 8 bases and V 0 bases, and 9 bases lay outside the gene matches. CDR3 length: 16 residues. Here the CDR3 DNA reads TGTGCCAGCAGCCAAGAAGATCGCGCAGGGGGGGAAAAACTGTTTTTT. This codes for CASSQEDRAGGEKLFF.

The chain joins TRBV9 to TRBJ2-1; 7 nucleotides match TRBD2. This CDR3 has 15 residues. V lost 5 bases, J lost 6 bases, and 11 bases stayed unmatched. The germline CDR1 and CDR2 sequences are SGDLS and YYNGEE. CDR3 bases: TGTGCCAGCAGTCGGGGAGGGCCTTCGTTCAATGAGCAGTTCTTC. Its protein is CASSRGGPSFNEQFF.

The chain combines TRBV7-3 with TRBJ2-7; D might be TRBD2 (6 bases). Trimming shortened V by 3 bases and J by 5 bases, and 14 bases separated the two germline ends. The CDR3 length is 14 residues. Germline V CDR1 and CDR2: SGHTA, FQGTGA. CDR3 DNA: TGTGCCAGCAGCTTCGGGGGACGGACCGACGAGCAGTACTTC. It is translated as CASSFGGRTDEQYF.

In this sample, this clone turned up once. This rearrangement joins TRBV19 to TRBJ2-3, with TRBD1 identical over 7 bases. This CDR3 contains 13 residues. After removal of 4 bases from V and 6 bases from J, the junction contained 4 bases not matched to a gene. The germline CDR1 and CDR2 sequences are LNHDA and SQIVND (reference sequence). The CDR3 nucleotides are TGTGCCAGTAGTACCACACAGGGGGATACGCAGTATTTT. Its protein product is CASSTTQGDTQYF.